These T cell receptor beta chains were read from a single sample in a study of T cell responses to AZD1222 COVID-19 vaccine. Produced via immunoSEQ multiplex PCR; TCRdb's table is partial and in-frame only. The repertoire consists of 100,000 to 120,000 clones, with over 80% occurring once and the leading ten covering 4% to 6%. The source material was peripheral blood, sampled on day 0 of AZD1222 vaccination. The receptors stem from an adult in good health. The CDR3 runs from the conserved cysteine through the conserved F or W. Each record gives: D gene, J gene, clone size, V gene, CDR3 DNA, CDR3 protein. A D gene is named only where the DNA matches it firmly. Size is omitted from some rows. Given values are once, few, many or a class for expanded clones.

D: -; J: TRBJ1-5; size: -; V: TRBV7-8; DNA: TGTGCCAGCAGCTTATATCCGGGAAGTGGTCAGCCCCAGCATTTT; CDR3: CASSLYPGSGQPQHF
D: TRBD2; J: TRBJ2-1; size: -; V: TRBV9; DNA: TGTGCCAGCAGCGGAGGGACTAGAGGGAATGAGCAGTTCTTC; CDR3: CASSGGTRGNEQFF
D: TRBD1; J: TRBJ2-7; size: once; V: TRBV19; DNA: TGTGCCAGTAGCTCCGGAGACAGGGAGTCCTACGAGCAGTACTTC; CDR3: CASSSGDRESYEQYF
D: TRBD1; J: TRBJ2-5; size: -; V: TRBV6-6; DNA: TGTGCCAGCACCGACAGGGGGATTCAAGAGACCCAGTACTTC; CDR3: CASTDRGIQETQYF
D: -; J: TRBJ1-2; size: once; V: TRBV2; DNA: TGTGCCAGCAGTGACACTAACTATGGCTACACCTTC; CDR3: CASSDTNYGYTF
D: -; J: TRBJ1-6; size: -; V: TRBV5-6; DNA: TGTGCCAGCAGCTTTGGGACCCCGAGCTCCTATAATTCACCCCTCCACTTT; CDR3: CASSFGTPSSYNSPLHF
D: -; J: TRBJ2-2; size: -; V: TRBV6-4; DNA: TGTGCCAGCACCGAGGGGAACACCGGGGAGCTGTTTTTT; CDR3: CASTEGNTGELFF
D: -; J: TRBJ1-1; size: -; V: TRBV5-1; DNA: TGCGCCAGCAGCTCCCCCCCAGGGGAGGAAACTGAAGCTTTCTTT; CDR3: CASSSPPGEETEAFF
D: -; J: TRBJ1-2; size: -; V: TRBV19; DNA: TGTGCCAGTAAATCGGACCCTTACTATGGCTACACCTTC; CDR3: CASKSDPYYGYTF
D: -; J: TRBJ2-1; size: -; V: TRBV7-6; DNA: TGTGCCAGCAGCGATCCGGGACAACAGTACAATGAGCAGTTCTTC; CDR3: CASSDPGQQYNEQFF
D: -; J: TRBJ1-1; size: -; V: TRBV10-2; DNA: TGCGCCAGCATGGGAATGGAGGCTTTCTTT; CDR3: CASMGMEAFF
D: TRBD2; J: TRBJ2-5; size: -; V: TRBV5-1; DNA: TGCGCCAGCAGCTTGGATCGGGGGGGCTACGAGACCCAGTACTTC; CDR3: CASSLDRGGYETQYF
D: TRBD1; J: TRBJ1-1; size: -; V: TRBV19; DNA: TGTGCCAGTAGTATAGAAACGGGACAGGGTGCAGCTTTCTTT; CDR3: CASSIETGQGAAFF
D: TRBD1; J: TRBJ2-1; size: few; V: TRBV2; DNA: TGTGCCAGCAGTCCACAGGGGATGGCATATGAGCAGTTCTTC; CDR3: CASSPQGMAYEQFF
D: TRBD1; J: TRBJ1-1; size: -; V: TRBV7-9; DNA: TGTGCCAGCAGTTGGGACAGCATGAACACTGAAGCTTTCTTT; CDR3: CASSWDSMNTEAFF
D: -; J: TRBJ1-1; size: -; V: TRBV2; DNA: TGTGCCAGCAGTGCCATGAACACTGAAGCTTTCTTT; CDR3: CASSAMNTEAFF
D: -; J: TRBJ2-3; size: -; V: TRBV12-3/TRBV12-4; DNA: TGTGCCAGCACCAGAACAGATACGCAGTATTTT; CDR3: CASTRTDTQYF
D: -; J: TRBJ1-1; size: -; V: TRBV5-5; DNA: TGTGCCAGCAGCTTGGGGCCCCACACTGAAGCTTTCTTT; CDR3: CASSLGPHTEAFF
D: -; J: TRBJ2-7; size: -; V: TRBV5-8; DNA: TGTGCCAGCAGTACAAGCTCGGGGTGGAGATCCTACGAGCAGTACTTC; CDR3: CASSTSSGWRSYEQYF
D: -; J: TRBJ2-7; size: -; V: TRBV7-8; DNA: TGTGCCAGCAGCTCCCCCGCGGGGGCCCATCGCACTCAATACGAGCAGTACTTC; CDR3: CASSSPAGAHRTQYEQYF
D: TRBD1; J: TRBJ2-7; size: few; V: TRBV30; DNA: TGTGCCTGGAGTGGGACAGGGGGCGCCGGGGGCTTC; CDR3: CAWSGTGGAGGF
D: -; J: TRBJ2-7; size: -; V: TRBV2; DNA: TGTGCCAGCAGTACGGACCACTCCTACGAGCAGTACTTC; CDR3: CASSTDHSYEQYF
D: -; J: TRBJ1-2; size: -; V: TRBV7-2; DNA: TGTGCCAGCAGCTTAGGACAGACTAACTATGGCTACACCTTC; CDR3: CASSLGQTNYGYTF
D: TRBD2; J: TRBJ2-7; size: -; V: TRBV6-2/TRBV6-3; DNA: TGTGCCAGCACCCCCAAAAAGTCTAAGCGGGGGGCCTACGAGCAGTACTTC; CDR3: CASTPKKSKRGAYEQYF
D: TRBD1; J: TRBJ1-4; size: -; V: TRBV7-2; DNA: TGTGCCAGCAGCTACTCAGGGGGCGACGATGAAAAACTGTTTTTT; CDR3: CASSYSGGDDEKLFF
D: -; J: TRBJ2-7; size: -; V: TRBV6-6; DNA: TGTGCCAGCAGTTACGACGGGATCTCCTACGAGCAGTACTTC; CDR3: CASSYDGISYEQYF
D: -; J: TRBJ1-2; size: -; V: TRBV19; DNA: TGTGCCAGTACCCAAGACATTAACTATGGCTACACCTTC; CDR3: CASTQDINYGYTF
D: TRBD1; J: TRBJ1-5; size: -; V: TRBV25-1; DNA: TGTGCCAGCAGCACAACAGGGGGGGATCAGCCCCAGCATTTT; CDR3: CASSTTGGDQPQHF
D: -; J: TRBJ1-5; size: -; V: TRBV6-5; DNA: TGTGCCAGCAGTTCTGGGACACCTAGCAATCAGCCCCAGCATTTT; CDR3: CASSSGTPSNQPQHF
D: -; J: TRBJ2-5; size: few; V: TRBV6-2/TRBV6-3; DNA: TGTGCCAGCAGTTACTCGACCGCGCGGGGGCCTGGGGAGACCCAGTACTTC; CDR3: CASSYSTARGPGETQYF
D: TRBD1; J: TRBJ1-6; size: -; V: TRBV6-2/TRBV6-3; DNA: TGTGCCAGCAGTCAATCTGGGACAGGCGCCAATTCACCCCTCCACTTT; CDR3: CASSQSGTGANSPLHF
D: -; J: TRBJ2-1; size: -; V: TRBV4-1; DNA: TGCGCCAGCAGCCAAGATGGAAGGGGGACCAATGAGCAGTTCTTC; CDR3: CASSQDGRGTNEQFF
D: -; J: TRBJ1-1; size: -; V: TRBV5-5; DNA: TGTGCCAGCAGCTTGGGGTTTTCCACTGAAGCTTTCTTT; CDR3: CASSLGFSTEAFF
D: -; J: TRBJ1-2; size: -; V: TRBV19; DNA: TGTGCCAGTAGCCAGGGTCTTGGTTATGGCTACACCTTC; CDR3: CASSQGLGYGYTF
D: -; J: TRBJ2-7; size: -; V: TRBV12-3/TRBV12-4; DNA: TGTGCCAGCAGTCATTCGGGGTACGAGCAGTACTTC; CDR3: CASSHSGYEQYF
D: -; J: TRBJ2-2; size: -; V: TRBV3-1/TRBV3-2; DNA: TGTGCCAGCAGGCGGGGTGGCATCACCGGGGAGCTGTTTTTT; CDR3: CASRRGGITGELFF
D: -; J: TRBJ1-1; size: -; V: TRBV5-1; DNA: TGCGCCAGCAGCTTGGCTCGGATGAACACTGAAGCTTTCTTT; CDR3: CASSLARMNTEAFF
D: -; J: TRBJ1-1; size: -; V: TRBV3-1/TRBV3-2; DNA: TGTGCCAGCAGCCAAGGGTCACTGGGCACTGAAGCTTTCTTT; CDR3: CASSQGSLGTEAFF
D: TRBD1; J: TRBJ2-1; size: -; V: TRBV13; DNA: TGTGCCAGTCGGGACAGGGGGCTCCCCTACAATGAGCAGTTCTTC; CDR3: CASRDRGLPYNEQFF
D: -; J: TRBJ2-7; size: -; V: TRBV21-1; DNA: TGTGCCAGCAGCAAATATAGGTACGAGCAGTACTTC; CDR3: CASSKYRYEQYF
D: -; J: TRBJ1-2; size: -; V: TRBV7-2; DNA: TGTGCCAGCAGCTTAAGAGGCCAGGGCTATGGCTACACCTTC; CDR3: CASSLRGQGYGYTF
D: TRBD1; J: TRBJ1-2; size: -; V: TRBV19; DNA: TGTGCCAGTAGCCGAAGGGACAGGCCCTATGGCTACACCTTC; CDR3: CASSRRDRPYGYTF
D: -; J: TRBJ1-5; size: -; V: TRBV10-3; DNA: TGTGCCATCAGTGTAGACGGCGATCAGCCCCAGCATTTT; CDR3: CAISVDGDQPQHF
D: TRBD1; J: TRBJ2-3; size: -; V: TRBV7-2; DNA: TGTGCCAGCAGTAACAGGGGCGCAGATACGCAGTATTTT; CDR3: CASSNRGADTQYF
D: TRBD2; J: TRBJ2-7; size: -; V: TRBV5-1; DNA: TGCGCCAGCAGCTTGGTAGCGGGGGGCTCCGAGCAGTACTTC; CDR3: CASSLVAGGSEQYF
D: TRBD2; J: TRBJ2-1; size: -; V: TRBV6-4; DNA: TGTGCCAGCAGCGAAACTAGCGGGGGGAAGGATGAGCAGTTCTTC; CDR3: CASSETSGGKDEQFF
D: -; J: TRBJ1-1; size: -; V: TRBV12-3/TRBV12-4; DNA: TGTGCCAGCAGTTTTTATCCGAACACTGAAGCTTTCTTT; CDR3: CASSFYPNTEAFF
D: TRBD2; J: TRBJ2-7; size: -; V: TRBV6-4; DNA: TGTGCCAGCACCCCCGGGACTAGCGGCTCCTACGAGCAGTACTTC; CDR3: CASTPGTSGSYEQYF
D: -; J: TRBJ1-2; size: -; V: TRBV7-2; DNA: TGTGCCAGCAGCTTAGAAGGGGTCTGGGTTGGCTACACCTTC; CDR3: CASSLEGVWVGYTF
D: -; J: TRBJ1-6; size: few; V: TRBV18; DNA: TGTGCCAGCTCACCACCATCGGGGGGTAATTCACCCCTCCACTTT; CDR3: CASSPPSGGNSPLHF
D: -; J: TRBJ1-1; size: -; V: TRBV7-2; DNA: TGTGCCAGCAGCACAGACTGGAACACTGAAGCTTTCTTT; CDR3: CASSTDWNTEAFF
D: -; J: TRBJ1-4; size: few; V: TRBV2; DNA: TGTGCCAGCAGGGCAGATATCGGGGAAAAACTGTTTTTT; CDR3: CASRADIGEKLFF